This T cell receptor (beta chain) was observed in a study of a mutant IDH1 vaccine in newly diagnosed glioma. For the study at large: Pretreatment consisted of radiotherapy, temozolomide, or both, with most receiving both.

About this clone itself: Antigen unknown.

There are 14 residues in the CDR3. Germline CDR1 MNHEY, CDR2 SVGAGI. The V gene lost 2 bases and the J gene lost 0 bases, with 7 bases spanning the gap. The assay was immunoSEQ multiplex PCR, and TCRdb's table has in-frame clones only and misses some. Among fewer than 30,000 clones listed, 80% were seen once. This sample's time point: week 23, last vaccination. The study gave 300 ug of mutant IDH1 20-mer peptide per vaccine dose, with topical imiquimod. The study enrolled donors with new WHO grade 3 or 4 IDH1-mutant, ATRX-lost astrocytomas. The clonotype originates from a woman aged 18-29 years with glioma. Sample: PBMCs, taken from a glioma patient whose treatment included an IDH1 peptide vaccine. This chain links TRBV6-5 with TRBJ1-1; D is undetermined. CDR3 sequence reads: CASSYLDVNTEAFF. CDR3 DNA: TGTGCCAGCAGTTACCTGGACGTGAACACTGAAGCTTTCTTT.